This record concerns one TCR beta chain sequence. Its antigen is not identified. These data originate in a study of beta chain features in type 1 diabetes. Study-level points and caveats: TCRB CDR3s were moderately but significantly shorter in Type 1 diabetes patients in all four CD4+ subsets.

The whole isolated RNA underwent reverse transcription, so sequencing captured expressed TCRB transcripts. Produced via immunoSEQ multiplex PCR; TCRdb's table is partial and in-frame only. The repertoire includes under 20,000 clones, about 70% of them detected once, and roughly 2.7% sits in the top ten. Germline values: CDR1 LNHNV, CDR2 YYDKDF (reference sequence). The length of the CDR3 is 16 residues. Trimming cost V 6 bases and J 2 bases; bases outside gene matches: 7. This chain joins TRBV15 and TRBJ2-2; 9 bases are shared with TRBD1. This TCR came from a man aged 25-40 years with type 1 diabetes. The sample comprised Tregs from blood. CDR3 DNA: TGTGCCACCAGGAATCCGGGACAGGGAAACACCGGGGAGCTGTTTTTT. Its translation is CATRNPGQGNTGELFF.